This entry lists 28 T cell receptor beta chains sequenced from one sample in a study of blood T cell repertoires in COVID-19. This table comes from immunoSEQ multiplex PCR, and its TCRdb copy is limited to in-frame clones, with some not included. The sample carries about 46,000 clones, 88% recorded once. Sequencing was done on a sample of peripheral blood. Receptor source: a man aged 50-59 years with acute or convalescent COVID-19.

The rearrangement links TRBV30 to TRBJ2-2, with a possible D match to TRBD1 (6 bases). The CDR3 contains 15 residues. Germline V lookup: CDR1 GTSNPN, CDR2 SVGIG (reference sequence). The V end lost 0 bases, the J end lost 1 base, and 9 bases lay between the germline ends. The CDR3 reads CAWSVGRGNTGELFF. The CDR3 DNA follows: TGTGCCTGGAGTGTAGGCAGGGGGAACACCGGGGAGCTGTTTTTT.

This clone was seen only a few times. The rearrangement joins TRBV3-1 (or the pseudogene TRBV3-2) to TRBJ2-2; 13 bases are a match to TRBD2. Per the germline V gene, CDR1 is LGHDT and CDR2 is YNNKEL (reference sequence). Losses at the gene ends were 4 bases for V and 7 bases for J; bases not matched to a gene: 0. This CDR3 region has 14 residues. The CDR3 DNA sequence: TGTGCCAGCAGCCGACTAGCGGGGGGCGGGGAGCTGTTTTTT. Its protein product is CASSRLAGGGELFF.

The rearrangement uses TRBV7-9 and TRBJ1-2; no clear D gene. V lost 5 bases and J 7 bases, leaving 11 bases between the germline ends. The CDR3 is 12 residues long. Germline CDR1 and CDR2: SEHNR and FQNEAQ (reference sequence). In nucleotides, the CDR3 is TGTGCCAGCAGCGGCAGGAGGCCTGGCTACACCTTC. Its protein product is CASSGRRPGYTF.

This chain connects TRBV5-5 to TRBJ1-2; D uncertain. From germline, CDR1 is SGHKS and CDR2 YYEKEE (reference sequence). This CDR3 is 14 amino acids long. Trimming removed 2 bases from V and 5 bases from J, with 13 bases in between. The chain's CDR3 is CASSLELFPYGYTF. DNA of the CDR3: TGTGCCAGCAGCTTAGAACTCTTTCCTTATGGCTACACCTTC.

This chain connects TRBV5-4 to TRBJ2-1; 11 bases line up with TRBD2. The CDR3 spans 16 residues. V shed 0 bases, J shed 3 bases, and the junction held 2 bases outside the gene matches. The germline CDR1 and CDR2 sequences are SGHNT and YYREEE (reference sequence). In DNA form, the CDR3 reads TGTGCCAGCAGCTTGGGGGGGACTAGCGGCTACAATGAGCAGTTCTTC. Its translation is CASSLGGTSGYNEQFF. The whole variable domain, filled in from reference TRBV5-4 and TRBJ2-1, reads ETGVTQSPTHLIKTRGQQVTLRCSSQSGHNTVSWYQQALGQGPQFIFQYYREEENGRGNFPPRFSGLQFPNYSSELNVNALELDDSALYLCASSLGGTSGYNEQFFGPGTRLTVL.

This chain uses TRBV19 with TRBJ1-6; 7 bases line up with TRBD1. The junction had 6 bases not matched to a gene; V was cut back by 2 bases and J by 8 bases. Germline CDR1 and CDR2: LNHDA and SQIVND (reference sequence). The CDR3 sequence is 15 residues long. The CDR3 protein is CASSIKRTGYSPLHF. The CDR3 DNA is TGTGCCAGTAGTATAAAGAGGACAGGTTATTCACCCCTCCACTTT.

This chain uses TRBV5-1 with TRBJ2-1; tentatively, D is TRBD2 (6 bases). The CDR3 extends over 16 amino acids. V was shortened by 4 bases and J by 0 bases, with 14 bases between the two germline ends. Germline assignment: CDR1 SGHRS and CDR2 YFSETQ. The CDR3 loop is CASSPEAGYSYNEQFF. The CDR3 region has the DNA TGCGCCAGCAGCCCTGAAGCGGGCTACTCCTACAATGAGCAGTTCTTC.

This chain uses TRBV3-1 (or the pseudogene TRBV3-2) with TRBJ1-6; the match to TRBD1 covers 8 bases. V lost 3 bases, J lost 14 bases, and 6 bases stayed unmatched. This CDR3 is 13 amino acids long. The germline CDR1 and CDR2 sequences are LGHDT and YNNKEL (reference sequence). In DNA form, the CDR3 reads TGTGCCAGCAGCCAGCAGGGGGCTATGGCCCTCCACTTT. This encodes CASSQQGAMALHF.

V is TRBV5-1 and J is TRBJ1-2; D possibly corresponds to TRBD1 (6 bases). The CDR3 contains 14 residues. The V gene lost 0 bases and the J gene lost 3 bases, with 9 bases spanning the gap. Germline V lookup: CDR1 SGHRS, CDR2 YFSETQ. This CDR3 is CASSLAGVDYGYTF. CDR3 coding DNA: TGCGCCAGCAGCTTGGCAGGGGTCGACTATGGCTACACCTTC.

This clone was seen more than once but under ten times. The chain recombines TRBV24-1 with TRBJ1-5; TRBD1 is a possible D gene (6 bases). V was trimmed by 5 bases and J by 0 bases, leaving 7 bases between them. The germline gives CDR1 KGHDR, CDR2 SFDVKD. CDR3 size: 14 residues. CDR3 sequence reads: CATSGRGSNQPQHF. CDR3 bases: TGTGCCACCAGTGGCAGGGGTAGCAATCAGCCCCAGCATTTT.

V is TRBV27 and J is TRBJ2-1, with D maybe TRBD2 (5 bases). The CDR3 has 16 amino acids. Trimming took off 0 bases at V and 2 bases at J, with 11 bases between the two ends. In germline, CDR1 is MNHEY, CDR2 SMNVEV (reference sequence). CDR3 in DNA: TGTGCCAGCAGTTTATCGGTCGGGGTCCCCTACAATGAGCAGTTCTTC. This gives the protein CASSLSVGVPYNEQFF.

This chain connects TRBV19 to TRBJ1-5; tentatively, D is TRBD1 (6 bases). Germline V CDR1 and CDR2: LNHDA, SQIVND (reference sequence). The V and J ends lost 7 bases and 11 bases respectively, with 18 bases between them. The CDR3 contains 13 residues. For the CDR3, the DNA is TGTGCCAGTACCAGACCCGGGACAATGACCCAGCATTTT. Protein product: CASTRPGTMTQHF.

CDR3 nucleotide sequence: TGCGCCAGCAGCTCTAGCGGGAACTACAATGAGCAGTTCTTC. Translation: CASSSSGNYNEQFF. The chain carries TRBV5-1 and TRBJ2-1, with TRBD2 matching 9 bases. The CDR3 loop spans 14 amino acids. V lost 3 bases, J lost 3 bases, and 1 base stayed unmatched. The germline V gene encodes CDR1 SGHRS and CDR2 YFSETQ. Complete variable domain (other parts from reference TRBV5-1 and TRBJ2-1): KAGVTQTPRYLIKTRGQQVTLSCSPISGHRSVSWYQQTPGQGLQFLFEYFSETQRNKGNFPGRFSGRQFSNSRSEMNVSTLELGDSALYLCASSSSGNYNEQFFGPGTRLTVL.

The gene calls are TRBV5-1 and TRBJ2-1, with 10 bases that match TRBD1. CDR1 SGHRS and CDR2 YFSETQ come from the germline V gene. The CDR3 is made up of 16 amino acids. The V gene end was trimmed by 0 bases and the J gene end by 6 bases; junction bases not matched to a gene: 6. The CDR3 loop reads CASSLGGQGSGNEQFF. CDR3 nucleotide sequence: TGCGCCAGCAGCTTGGGGGGACAGGGGTCTGGCAATGAGCAGTTCTTC.

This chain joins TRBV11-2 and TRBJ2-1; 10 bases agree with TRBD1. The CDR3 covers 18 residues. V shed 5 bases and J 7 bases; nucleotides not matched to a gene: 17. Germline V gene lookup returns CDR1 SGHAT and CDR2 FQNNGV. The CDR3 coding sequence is TGTGCCAGCAGCACGACCTATAAAAGGGACAGGGGAGGGAATGAGCAGTTCTTC. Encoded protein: CASSTTYKRDRGGNEQFF.

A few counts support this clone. The CDR3 sequence: CASSLLASNEQFF. The DNA for the CDR3 is TGTGCCAGCAGCCTACTAGCGTCCAATGAGCAGTTCTTC. V and J are TRBV3-1 (or the pseudogene TRBV3-2) and TRBJ2-1; 7 nucleotides line up with TRBD2. Germline-derived CDR1 and CDR2 are LGHDT and YNNKEL (reference sequence). CDR3 length equals 13 residues. V was clipped by 4 bases and J by 6 bases; unmatched bases: 3.

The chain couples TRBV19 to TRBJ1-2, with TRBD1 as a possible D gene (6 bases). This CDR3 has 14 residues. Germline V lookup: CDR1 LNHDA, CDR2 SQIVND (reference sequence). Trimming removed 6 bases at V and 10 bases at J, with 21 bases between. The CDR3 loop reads CASSPPDSRRLYTF. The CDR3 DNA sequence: TGTGCCAGTAGCCCACCGGACAGTAGGAGACTCTACACCTTC.

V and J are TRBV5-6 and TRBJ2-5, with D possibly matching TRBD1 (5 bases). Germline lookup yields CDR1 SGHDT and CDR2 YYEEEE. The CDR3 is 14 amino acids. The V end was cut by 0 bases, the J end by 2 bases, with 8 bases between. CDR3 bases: TGTGCCAGCAGCTTGGGGACACGACAAGAGACCCAGTACTTC. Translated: CASSLGTRQETQYF.

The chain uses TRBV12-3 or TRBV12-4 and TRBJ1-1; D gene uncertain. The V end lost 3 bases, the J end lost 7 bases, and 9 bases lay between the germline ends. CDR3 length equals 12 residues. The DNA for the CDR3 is TGTGCCAGCAGTTTTAGCGGTGGTGAAGCTTTCTTT. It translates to CASSFSGGEAFF.

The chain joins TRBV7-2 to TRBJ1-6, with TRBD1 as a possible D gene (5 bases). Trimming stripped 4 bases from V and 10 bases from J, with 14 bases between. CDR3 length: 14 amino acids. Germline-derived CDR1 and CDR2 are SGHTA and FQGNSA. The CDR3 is CASSSGAGVSPLHF. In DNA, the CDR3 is TGTGCCAGCAGCTCTGGGGCAGGTGTGTCACCCCTCCACTTT. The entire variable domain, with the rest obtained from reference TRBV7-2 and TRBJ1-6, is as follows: GAGVSQSPSNKVTEKGKDVELRCDPISGHTALYWYRQSLGQGLEFLIYFQGNSAPDKSGLPSDRFSAERTGGSVSTLTIQRTQQEDSAVYLCASSSGAGVSPLHFGNGTRLTVT.

CDR3 sequence: CSVVWDRETGYTF. As DNA, the CDR3 is TGCAGCGTTGTTTGGGACAGGGAGACGGGCTACACCTTC. The rearrangement links TRBV29-1 to TRBJ1-2, with 9 bases matching TRBD1. CDR1 and CDR2 from the germline V gene are SQVTM and ANQGSEA. The CDR3 is made up of 13 amino acids. Trimming took 4 bases from V and 8 from J; bases not matched to a gene: 8.

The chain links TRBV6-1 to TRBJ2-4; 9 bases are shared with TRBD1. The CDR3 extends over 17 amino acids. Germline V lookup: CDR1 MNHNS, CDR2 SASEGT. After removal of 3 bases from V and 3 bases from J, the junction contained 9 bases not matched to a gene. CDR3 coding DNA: TGTGCCAGCAGTGATGGGGGACAGGGCCTCTACAAAAACATTCAGTACTTC. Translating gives CASSDGGQGLYKNIQYF.

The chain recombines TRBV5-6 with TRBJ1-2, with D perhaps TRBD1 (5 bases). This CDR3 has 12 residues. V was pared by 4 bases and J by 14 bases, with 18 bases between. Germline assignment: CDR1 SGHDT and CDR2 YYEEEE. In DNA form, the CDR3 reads TGTGCCAGCAGCCCCCCCCGAAGGGACTGGACCTTC. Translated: CASSPPRRDWTF.

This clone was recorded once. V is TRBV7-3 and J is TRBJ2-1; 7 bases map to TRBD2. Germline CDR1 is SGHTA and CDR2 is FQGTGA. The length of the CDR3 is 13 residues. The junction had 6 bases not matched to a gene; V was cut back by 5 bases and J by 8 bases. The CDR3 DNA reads TGTGCCAGCAGCCAGCCGGGGGGACATGAGCAGTTCTTC. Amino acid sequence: CASSQPGGHEQFF.

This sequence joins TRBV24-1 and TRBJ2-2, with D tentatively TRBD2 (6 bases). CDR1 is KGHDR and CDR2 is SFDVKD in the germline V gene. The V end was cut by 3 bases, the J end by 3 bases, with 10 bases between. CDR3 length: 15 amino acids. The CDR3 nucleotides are TGTGCCACCAGTGATCGGGAGAAGGACACCGGGGAGCTGTTTTTT. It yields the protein CATSDREKDTGELFF.

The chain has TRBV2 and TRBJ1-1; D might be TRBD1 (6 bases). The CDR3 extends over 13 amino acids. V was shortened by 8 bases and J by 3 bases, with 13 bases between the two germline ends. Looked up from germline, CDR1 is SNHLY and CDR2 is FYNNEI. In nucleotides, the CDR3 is TGTGCCAGCGGAAAACAGGGCGACACTGAAGCTTTCTTT. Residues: CASGKQGDTEAFF.

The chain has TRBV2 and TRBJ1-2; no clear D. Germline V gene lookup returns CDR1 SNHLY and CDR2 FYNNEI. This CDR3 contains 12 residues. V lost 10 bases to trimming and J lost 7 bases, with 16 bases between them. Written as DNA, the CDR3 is TGTGCCACCAGGACCCGGGATGCTGGCTACACCTTC. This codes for CATRTRDAGYTF. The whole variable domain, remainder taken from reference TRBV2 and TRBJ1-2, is EPEVTQTPSHQVTQMGQEVILRCVPISNHLYFYWYRQILGQKVEFLVSFYNNEISEKSEIFDDQFSVERPDGSNFTLKIRSTKLEDSAMYFCATRTRDAGYTFGSGTRLTVV.

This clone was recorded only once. The CDR3 reads CASSLGGTGGSYEQYF. The CDR3, as DNA: TGTGCCAGCAGCTTAGGAGGGACAGGGGGCTCTTACGAGCAGTACTTC. The rearrangement links TRBV7-6 to TRBJ2-7; 12 positions match TRBD1. With V trimmed by 1 base and J by 4 bases, 5 bases remained unmatched. This CDR3 contains 16 residues. Germline V CDR1 and CDR2: SGHVS, FNYEAQ.